Following are 26 T cell receptor beta chains from one sample sequenced in a study of blood T cell repertoires in COVID-19. Clones were read by immunoSEQ multiplex PCR, and TCRdb kept only the in-frame ones, dropping some. The table lists around 84,000 clones, around 90% of them singletons. The sequencing input was peripheral blood. The receptors shown here come from a man at least 80 years old with active or convalescent COVID-19.

In its sample, this clone was seen once. The chain carries TRBV5-8 and TRBJ2-3; TRBD2 matches 8 bases. The germline gives CDR1 SGHTS, CDR2 YDEGEE. CDR3 length equals 14 residues. Trimming cost V 5 bases and J 2 bases; bases outside gene matches: 4. The CDR3 nucleotides read TGTGCCAGCAGTTATAGCGGGACCACAGATACGCAGTATTTT. Amino acids: CASSYSGTTDTQYF.

The rearrangement joins TRBV9 to TRBJ2-2, with a weak D call TRBD1 (6 bases). Looked up from germline, CDR1 is SGDLS and CDR2 is YYNGEE. The CDR3 consists of 15 residues. The germline V and J ends were trimmed by 0 bases and 1 base, with 7 bases remaining between them. Here the CDR3 DNA reads TGTGCCAGCAGCGTAGTGGGACAGAACACCGGGGAGCTGTTTTTT. Translated, it gives CASSVVGQNTGELFF.

The V call is TRBV5-5, the J call TRBJ2-1; the match to TRBD2 covers 7 bases. In germline, CDR1 is SGHKS, CDR2 YYEKEE (reference sequence). The CDR3 runs 16 residues. J was trimmed by 0 bases and V by 8 bases; bases with no gene match: 11. CDR3 sequence (DNA): TGTGCCAGTACACTTTATTGGACTAGCTCCTACAATGAGCAGTTCTTC. It yields the protein CASTLYWTSSYNEQFF. The complete variable domain, with remaining parts taken from reference TRBV5-5 and TRBJ2-1, reads DAGVTQSPTHLIKTRGQQVTLRCSPISGHKSVSWYQQVLGQGPQFIFQYYEKEERGRGNFPDRFSARQFPNYSSELNVNALLLGDSALYLCASTLYWTSSYNEQFFGPGTRLTVL.

This chain joins TRBV4-1 and TRBJ1-2; tentative D call: TRBD1 (6 bases). V was shortened by 3 bases and J by 8 bases, with 19 bases between the two germline ends. The CDR3 contains 15 residues. Germline V gives CDR1 MGHRA, CDR2 YSYEKL. The CDR3 DNA follows: TGCGCCAGCAGCCAGCCGACAGGTATTTTAATGGGCTACACCTTC. Protein: CASSQPTGILMGYTF.

This sequence joins TRBV7-9 and TRBJ2-6, with D possibly being TRBD1 (6 bases). The V end was cut by 5 bases, the J end by 2 bases, with 10 bases between. The V gene's germline CDR1 is SEHNR and CDR2 FQNEAQ (reference sequence). The CDR3 contains 15 residues. The CDR3 region has the DNA TGTGCCAGCAGCCCGCGGACAGCTGGGGCCAACGTCCTGACTTTC. Protein product: CASSPRTAGANVLTF.

The V and J genes are TRBV7-8 and TRBJ2-1; 10 positions match TRBD1. The germline V gene encodes CDR1 SGHVS and CDR2 FQNEAQ. The CDR3 consists of 15 residues. J gave up 4 bases and V 5 bases, and 5 bases lay outside the gene matches. The CDR3 here is CASSDRGRFYNEQFF. Here the CDR3 DNA reads TGTGCCAGCAGCGACAGGGGGCGCTTTTACAATGAGCAGTTCTTC.

V is TRBV6-5 and J is TRBJ1-1; no reliable D call. V was trimmed by 4 bases and J by 1 base, leaving 10 bases between them. Germline V lookup: CDR1 MNHEY, CDR2 SVGAGI. This CDR3 region has 14 residues. The CDR3 region is CASSSPPRNTEAFF. For the CDR3, the DNA is TGTGCCAGCAGTTCCCCCCCCAGGAACACTGAAGCTTTCTTT.

This clone was seen repeatedly, ten times or more. The chain couples TRBV11-2 to TRBJ1-1; TRBD1 is a possible D gene (5 bases). The CDR3 runs to 14 residues. Germline assignment: CDR1 SGHAT and CDR2 FQNNGV. V lost 2 bases to trimming and J lost 4 bases, with 11 bases between them. CDR3 nucleotides: TGTGCCAGCAGCTTATCTGGAGGGGTCACTGAAGCTTTCTTT. Translation gives CASSLSGGVTEAFF.

This clone has just one count. The genes are TRBV5-1 and TRBJ1-4; 7 bases are shared with TRBD1. Germline trimming cut 2 bases from V and 6 bases from J; bases unmatched to any gene: 7. Germline V gene lookup returns CDR1 SGHRS and CDR2 YFSETQ. The CDR3 runs to 15 residues. In nucleotides, the CDR3 is TGCGCCAGCAGCTTAACCGGGACAGACCATGAAAAACTGTTTTTT. Its protein product is CASSLTGTDHEKLFF.

The chain uses TRBV28 and TRBJ1-3; D remains unclear. Germline V gives CDR1 MDHEN, CDR2 SYDVKM. The V gene lost 8 bases and the J gene lost 0 bases, with 8 bases spanning the gap. This CDR3 spans 13 amino acids. DNA for the CDR3: TGTGCCAGCCGCCATAGCTCTGGAAACACCATATATTTT. Protein: CASRHSSGNTIYF.

The chain employs TRBV19 and TRBJ1-4, with TRBD1 matching over 7 bases. This CDR3 has 14 amino acids. Trimming removed 5 bases from V and 7 bases from J; junction bases left unmatched: 7. Germline-derived CDR1 and CDR2 are LNHDA and SQIVND (reference sequence). CDR3 nucleotide sequence: TGTGCCAGTAGTGAAGGACAGGCGGGTGAAAAACTGTTTTTT. Its translation is CASSEGQAGEKLFF.

V is TRBV11-2 and J is TRBJ2-1; no firm D call. Per germline, CDR1 SGHAT and CDR2 FQNNGV. The CDR3 totals 14 residues. Trimming removed 0 bases from V and 7 bases from J, with 10 bases in between. This CDR3 is CASSLDRLGNEQFF. The DNA for the CDR3 is TGTGCCAGCAGCTTAGATCGGCTAGGTAATGAGCAGTTCTTC. Combining the CDR3 with reference TRBV11-2 and TRBJ2-1 gives the whole variable domain EAGVAQSPRYKIIEKRQSVAFWCNPISGHATLYWYQQILGQGPKLLIQFQNNGVVDDSQLPKDRFSAERLKGVDSTLKIQPAKLEDSAVYLCASSLDRLGNEQFFGPGTRLTVL.

Comments on this clone: This specimen includes other DNA sequences encoding the same CDR3. The chain employs TRBV9 and TRBJ2-1, with 7 bases identical to TRBD2. The V segment lost 0 bases and the J segment 0 bases; nucleotides outside the gene matches: 3. The CDR3 runs 16 residues. Germline CDR1 and CDR2: SGDLS and YYNGEE. The CDR3 DNA follows: TGTGCCAGCAGCGTAGGGGGCGGGAGCTCCTACAATGAGCAGTTCTTC. Translating it yields CASSVGGGSSYNEQFF.

The CDR3 region has the DNA TGTGCCAGCAGCGTAGGCCAGTACACCGGGGAGCTGTTTTTT. Translation: CASSVGQYTGELFF. The rearrangement uses TRBV9 and TRBJ2-2; no firm D call. V was shortened by 0 bases and J by 3 bases, with 6 bases between the two germline ends. This CDR3 region has 14 residues. Germline V gives CDR1 SGDLS, CDR2 YYNGEE. Looking up the rest from reference TRBV9 and TRBJ2-2 gives the full variable domain: DSGVTQTPKHLITATGQRVTLRCSPRSGDLSVYWYQQSLDQGLQFLIQYYNGEERAKGNILERFSAQQFPDLHSELNLSSLELGDSALYFCASSVGQYTGELFFGEGSRLTVL.

CDR3 in amino acids: CASSLAGSYGYTF. Here the CDR3 DNA reads TGTGCCAGCAGTTTAGCAGGGTCCTATGGCTACACCTTC. The V gene is TRBV28, the J gene TRBJ1-2, with D possibly being TRBD1 (5 bases). Trimming stripped 2 bases from V and 4 bases from J, with 8 bases between. Germline-derived CDR1 and CDR2 are MDHEN and SYDVKM. The CDR3 is made up of 13 amino acids.

This clone was seen a few times. The rearrangement uses TRBV6-1 and TRBJ2-5; D is possibly TRBD2 (6 bases). Germline CDR1 MNHNS, CDR2 SASEGT. The V end was cut by 3 bases, the J end by 4 bases, with 18 bases between. The CDR3 spans 16 residues. CDR3 residues: CASSDWRAGSGETQYF. In DNA form, the CDR3 reads TGTGCCAGCAGTGATTGGCGCGCGGGATCGGGAGAGACCCAGTACTTC.

In nucleotides, the CDR3 is TGTGCCAGCTCACCCGGGACTAATCAAGAGACCCAGTACTTC. This codes for CASSPGTNQETQYF. V and J are TRBV18 and TRBJ2-5, with TRBD2 matching 7 bases. The CDR3 is 14 residues long. The trim removed 3 bases at V and 2 bases at J, leaving 3 bases unmatched. Germline CDR1 reads KGHSH; CDR2 reads LQKENI.

This clone was recorded a few times. V is TRBV5-1 and J is TRBJ2-3, with D possibly being TRBD1 (5 bases). The length of the CDR3 is 15 residues. V lost 1 base to trimming and J lost 1 base, with 10 bases between them. Germline-derived CDR1 and CDR2 are SGHRS and YFSETQ. The CDR3 nucleotides read TGCGCCAGCAGCTTGCAAGGGGCCGGCACAGATACGCAGTATTTT. The encoded protein is CASSLQGAGTDTQYF.

The chain joins TRBV19 to TRBJ1-5, with D uncertain. V was shortened by 6 bases and J by 5 bases, with 14 bases between the two germline ends. From germline, CDR1 is LNHDA and CDR2 SQIVND (reference sequence). The CDR3 length is 14 residues. The DNA for the CDR3 is TGTGCCAGTAGCAGGAACGGGGATGATCAGCCCCAGCATTTT. Amino acid sequence: CASSRNGDDQPQHF.

The genes are TRBV28 and TRBJ1-4, with 8 nucleotides matching TRBD1. With 6 bases clipped from V and 8 bases from J, the junction kept 14 bases outside the gene matches. This CDR3 is built from 16 residues. CDR1 is MDHEN, CDR2 SYDVKM, per germline. CDR3 residues: CASSPGGTGPREKLFF. The CDR3 region has the DNA TGTGCCAGCAGCCCAGGAGGGACAGGCCCTAGGGAAAAACTGTTTTTT.

The genes are TRBV2 and TRBJ2-3, with 10 positions matching TRBD2. V was pared by 6 bases and J by 2 bases, with 5 bases of the junction left unmatched. The germline V gene encodes CDR1 SNHLY and CDR2 FYNNEI. The CDR3 length is 15 residues. DNA for the CDR3: TGTGCCAGCAGATTTAGCGGGGGGACCACAGATACGCAGTATTTT. Its translation: CASRFSGGTTDTQYF.

This clone was seen a single time. CDR3 sequence (DNA): TGTGCCAGCAGCTTTGGGACTGGGAGAGGTGGGGAGCTGTTTTTT. Residues: CASSFGTGRGGELFF. The chain links TRBV5-4 to TRBJ2-2, with D possibly matching TRBD2 (6 bases). Looked up from germline, CDR1 is SGHNT and CDR2 is YYREEE (reference sequence). Trimming left V 2 bases short and J 8 bases short, with 16 bases between. The CDR3 extends over 15 amino acids.

The rearrangement links TRBV28 to TRBJ2-2; 9 bases are shared with TRBD2. Per the germline V gene, CDR1 is MDHEN and CDR2 is SYDVKM. Unmatched junction bases numbered 13, after V lost 4 bases and J lost 10 bases. This CDR3 comprises 16 residues. The CDR3 bases are TGTGCCAGCAGTTCACAGCGGGGGGTCGTGGTAGAGGAGCTGTTTTTT. Translating gives CASSSQRGVVVEELFF. The entire variable domain, with the rest obtained from reference TRBV28 and TRBJ2-2, is as follows: DVKVTQSSRYLVKRTGEKVFLECVQDMDHENMFWYRQDPGLGLRLIYFSYDVKMKEKGDIPEGYSVSREKKERFSLILESASTNQTSMYLCASSSQRGVVVEELFFGEGSRLTVL.

The chain links TRBV9 to TRBJ2-2; TRBD2 aligns across 11 bases. The CDR3 spans 16 residues. Germline V lookup: CDR1 SGDLS, CDR2 YYNGEE. J lost 3 bases, V lost 4 bases, and 5 bases had no gene match. The CDR3 sequence: CASSPGTSGYTGELFF. DNA for the CDR3: TGTGCCAGCAGCCCGGGGACTAGCGGATACACCGGGGAGCTGTTTTTT.

The V gene is TRBV7-9, the J gene TRBJ1-1; TRBD1 might be the D (5 bases). The CDR3 covers 15 residues. V was cut by 4 bases and J by 5 bases, with 17 bases left in between. Germline lookup yields CDR1 SEHNR and CDR2 FQNEAQ (reference sequence). CDR3 residues: CASSSQAGLGTEAFF. The CDR3 coding sequence is TGTGCCAGCAGCTCACAGGCAGGGTTGGGTACTGAAGCTTTCTTT.

The genes are TRBV7-2 and TRBJ2-2, with 11 bases matching TRBD2. V gave up 2 bases and J gave up 6 bases; unmatched junction bases: 2. The length of the CDR3 is 15 residues. Germline V gene lookup returns CDR1 SGHTA and CDR2 FQGNSA. CDR3 in amino acids: CASSLIAGGPGELFF. The DNA of the CDR3 is TGTGCCAGCAGCTTAATAGCGGGGGGGCCCGGGGAGCTGTTTTTT.